One and the same sample provided the 7 T cell receptor beta chains below, sequenced in a study of preoperative IRX-2 immunotherapy in early breast cancer. Sequenced by immunoSEQ multiplex PCR; TCRdb stores in-frame clones only, minus some. The profile shows tens of thousands of clones, approximately 95% of them singletons. Treatment denoted: preoperative locoregional IRX-2 cytokine immunotherapy. The source material was tumor tissue, sampled after IRX-2 immunotherapy. Source of these receptors: a human donor with breast cancer.

The chain couples TRBV5-1 to TRBJ2-7; TRBD1 is a possible D gene (5 bases). The CDR3 covers 14 residues. Germline CDR1 SGHRS, CDR2 YFSETQ. The germline V and J ends were trimmed by 0 bases and 0 bases, with 7 bases remaining between them. CDR3 sequence (DNA): TGCGCCAGCAGCTTGGGACAGTCCTCCTACGAGCAGTACTTC. Translating it yields CASSLGQSSYEQYF.

In nucleotides, the CDR3 is TGCGCCAGCAGCATGGGACTAGCGGTCAATGAGCAGTTCTTC. It is translated as CASSMGLAVNEQFF. J is TRBJ2-1 and V is TRBV5-1; the match to TRBD2 covers 11 bases. J lost 6 bases, V lost 4 bases, and 3 bases had no gene match. In germline, CDR1 is SGHRS, CDR2 YFSETQ. The CDR3 covers 14 residues.

The rearrangement joins TRBV27 to TRBJ2-7, with 10 bases identical to TRBD2. This CDR3 has 16 residues. The trim removed 8 bases at V and 0 bases at J, leaving 10 bases unmatched. Per germline, CDR1 MNHEY and CDR2 SMNVEV (reference sequence). This chain's CDR3 is CASCRSWTSGSYEQYF. In nucleotides, the CDR3 is TGTGCCAGCTGCCGGTCGTGGACTAGCGGCTCCTACGAGCAGTACTTC.

This clone has only one observation. V gene TRBV7-3 combines with J gene TRBJ1-1; possibly TRBD1 for D (6 bases). The CDR3 totals 15 residues. Germline CDR1 reads SGHTA; CDR2 reads FQGTGA. Trimming removed 4 bases from V and 1 base from J, with 13 bases in between. CDR3 DNA sequence: TGTGCCAGCAGCTCACAGGGACTGCAGAACACTGAAGCTTTCTTT. Protein sequence: CASSSQGLQNTEAFF.

The genes are TRBV6-5 and TRBJ1-1, with 7 positions matching TRBD1. The CDR3 totals 14 residues. Trimming took 2 bases from V and 1 from J; bases not matched to a gene: 1. Germline V gene sequence: CDR1 MNHEY, CDR2 SVGAGI. CDR3 nucleotides: TGTGCCAGCAGTTACCACAGGGGGAACACTGAAGCTTTCTTT. Encoded protein: CASSYHRGNTEAFF.

The rearrangement joins TRBV7-9 to TRBJ2-1, with D possibly being TRBD2 (7 bases). Per the germline V gene, CDR1 is SEHNR and CDR2 is FQNEAQ (reference sequence). Trimming left V 5 bases short and J 10 bases short, with 21 bases between. The CDR3 is made up of 15 amino acids. As DNA, the CDR3 is TGTGCCAGCAGCCAGATGGGGGGGGCGAACTTAGAGCAGTTCTTC. This gives the protein CASSQMGGANLEQFF.

The chain has TRBV27 and TRBJ2-3; D gene unclear. V was cut by 1 base and J by 2 bases, with 7 bases left in between. Germline V gene data show CDR1 as MNHEY and CDR2 as SMNVEV (reference sequence). The CDR3 is 14 amino acids. The CDR3 sequence: CASSLWGNTDTQYF. CDR3 coding DNA: TGTGCCAGCAGTTTATGGGGAAACACAGATACGCAGTATTTT.